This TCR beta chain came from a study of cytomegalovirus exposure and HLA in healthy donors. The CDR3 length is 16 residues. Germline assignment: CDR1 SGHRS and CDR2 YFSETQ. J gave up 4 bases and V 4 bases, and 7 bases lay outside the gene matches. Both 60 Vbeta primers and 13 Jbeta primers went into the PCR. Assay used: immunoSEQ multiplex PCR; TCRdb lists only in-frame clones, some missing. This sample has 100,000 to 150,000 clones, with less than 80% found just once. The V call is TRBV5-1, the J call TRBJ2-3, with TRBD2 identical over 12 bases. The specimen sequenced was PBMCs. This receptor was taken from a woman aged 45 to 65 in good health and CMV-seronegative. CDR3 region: CASSGGLAGYSDTQYF. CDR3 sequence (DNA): TGCGCCAGCAGCGGAGGACTAGCGGGATATTCAGATACGCAGTATTTT.